This section outlines one T cell receptor beta chain sequence together with its context. Antigen unknown. The data derive from a study of vaccination effects on CD4 cells after COVID-19. Study observations and caveats: The study found marked clonal contraction of infection- and vaccine-induced clones late after vaccination.

The data were produced by immunoSEQ multiplex PCR, yet TCRdb's version contains in-frame clones alone and is incomplete. This table holds tens of thousands of clones, approximately 74% found once. Sequencing in the ViraFEST assay came after antigen-specific CD4+ T cells had been expanded with viral peptide pools, which were used to stimulate PBMC. When around nine days of culture had elapsed, CD4+ T cells were isolated. All vaccine recipients tested negative for nucleocapsid antibodies and had never contracted SARS-CoV-2 infection. Researchers reported culturing 2.1 million or so PBMC in each well, adding around 10 IU/ml IL-2 and approximately 10 ug/ml peptides. At days 3 and 7, half of the medium was exchanged for IL-2 medium. The material sequenced was CD4+ T cells from PBMCs cultured with SARS-CoV-2 spike peptides, taken before COVID-19 vaccination. This receptor was taken from a human donor who received a COVID-19 vaccine.

CDR3 residues: CASSSGASSYNEQFF. Written as DNA, the CDR3 is TGTGCCAGTAGTTCCGGAGCTAGCTCCTACAATGAGCAGTTCTTC. V and J are TRBV19 and TRBJ2-1; D remains unclear. Deletions cut 5 bases from V and 0 bases from J, with 11 bases between. The CDR3 runs 15 residues. Germline V gene data show CDR1 as LNHDA and CDR2 as SQIVND (reference sequence).